These 14 T cell receptor beta chains originate from one sample sequenced in a study of cytomegalovirus exposure and HLA in healthy donors. This table comes from immunoSEQ multiplex PCR, and its TCRdb copy is limited to in-frame clones, with some not included. Of fewer than 150,000 clones in the sample, around 87% are singletons; the top ten hold just under 9%. Sequencing input: PBMCs. These receptors were collected from a man between 18 and 35 years old in good health and CMV-seropositive.

The genes are TRBV2 and TRBJ2-7; TRBD1 might be the D (6 bases). From germline, CDR1 is SNHLY and CDR2 FYNNEI. CDR3 length: 13 amino acids. Trimming cost V 5 bases and J 3 bases, with 11 bases left between them. The CDR3 region is CASSQGHGYEQYF. The CDR3 DNA is TGTGCCAGCAGTCAGGGACACGGCTACGAGCAGTACTTC.

The J gene is TRBJ2-2, the V gene TRBV6-5, with D possibly TRBD1 on 6 matching bases. Trimming shortened V by 6 bases and J by 6 bases, and 14 bases separated the two germline ends. Germline CDR1 reads MNHEY; CDR2 reads SVGAGI. The CDR3 sequence is 14 residues long. The CDR3 protein is CASRDPRGPGELFF. The CDR3 coding sequence is TGTGCCAGCAGGGACCCCAGGGGCCCCGGGGAGCTGTTTTTT.

This chain links TRBV5-6 with TRBJ1-2; D remains unclear. CDR3 size: 15 residues. Germline V gene data show CDR1 as SGHDT and CDR2 as YYEEEE. Trimming removed 2 bases at V and 5 bases at J, with 16 bases between. CDR3 DNA: TGTGCCAGCAGCTTAGTCGACGAGGGTGGGTATGGCTACACCTTC. Its protein is CASSLVDEGGYGYTF.

The CDR3 region has the DNA TGTGCCTCCAAGGGGACTAGCGGGGGCACAGATACGCAGTATTTT. This translates into CASKGTSGGTDTQYF. The V and J genes are TRBV19 and TRBJ2-3; TRBD2 matches at 13 bases. Germline loops: CDR1 LNHDA, CDR2 SQIVND (reference sequence). The CDR3 is made up of 15 amino acids. V lost 11 bases and J lost 1; bases outside the gene matches: 6.

The genes are TRBV30 and TRBJ2-1; 7 nucleotides line up with TRBD2. The CDR3 is 13 amino acids. V gave up 8 bases and J gave up 5 bases; unmatched junction bases: 9. The germline CDR1 and CDR2 sequences are GTSNPN and SVGIG (reference sequence). The CDR3 is CAAQGGPNNEQFF. CDR3 nucleotides: TGTGCCGCCCAGGGAGGGCCGAACAATGAGCAGTTCTTC.

The chain employs TRBV4-1 and TRBJ2-3; 8 nucleotides line up with TRBD1. Germline V gene sequence: CDR1 MGHRA, CDR2 YSYEKL. The CDR3 runs 16 residues. With V trimmed by 4 bases and J by 4 bases, 10 bases remained unmatched. DNA of the CDR3: TGCGCCAGCAGCCCTTCGACAGGGGTTATTGCAGATACGCAGTATTTT. Translated: CASSPSTGVIADTQYF.

J is TRBJ2-1 and V is TRBV27; a weak D match, TRBD1 (6 bases). CDR1 and CDR2 from the germline V gene are MNHEY and SMNVEV (reference sequence). The CDR3 runs to 13 residues. Trimming stripped 6 bases from V and 6 bases from J, with 12 bases between. CDR3 DNA: TGTGCCAGCAGCCCTGGACAGCCCAATGAGCAGTTCTTC. Amino acids: CASSPGQPNEQFF.

The gene calls are TRBV6-4 and TRBJ2-4; D may be TRBD1 (5 bases). Between the trimmed V and J ends, which lost 2 bases and 1 base, there was a span of 12 bases. This CDR3 comprises 16 residues. Germline V lookup: CDR1 MRHNA, CDR2 SNTAGT. The CDR3 region is CASSDGAKEAKNIQYF. The CDR3 DNA reads as TGTGCCAGCAGTGACGGGGCTAAAGAGGCCAAAAACATTCAGTACTTC.

This clone was seen once. The V call is TRBV9, the J call TRBJ2-5; maybe TRBD2 (5 bases). This CDR3 is 14 amino acids long. V was trimmed by 0 bases and J by 0 bases, leaving 6 bases between them. Germline V CDR1 and CDR2: SGDLS, YYNGEE. CDR3 sequence reads: CASSVDGNQETQYF. Written as DNA, the CDR3 is TGTGCCAGCAGCGTAGACGGGAACCAAGAGACCCAGTACTTC.

The V call is TRBV30, the J call TRBJ2-3, with TRBD2 matching over 8 bases. The V and J ends lost 0 bases and 0 bases, in that order; junction bases with no gene match: 8. CDR3 size: 17 residues. Germline CDR1 reads GTSNPN; CDR2 reads SVGIG (reference sequence). In DNA, the CDR3 is TGTGCCTGGAGTGTGGGGGTACTAGCGGCTAGCACAGATACGCAGTATTTT. Translated, it gives CAWSVGVLAASTDTQYF.

The chain uses TRBV9 and TRBJ1-1, with 7 bases fitting TRBD1. CDR1 is SGDLS and CDR2 is YYNGEE in the germline V gene. V was pared by 5 bases and J by 4 bases, with 14 bases of the junction left unmatched. The CDR3 extends over 16 amino acids. The CDR3 loop reads CASSPFEGQGGTEAFF. The CDR3 DNA reads TGTGCCAGCAGTCCCTTCGAGGGGCAGGGGGGCACTGAAGCTTTCTTT.

This clone has only a few counts. The chain combines TRBV10-1 with TRBJ2-5; tentative D call: TRBD2 (6 bases). CDR1 is WNHNN, CDR2 SYGVQD, per germline (reference sequence). The germline V and J ends were trimmed by 2 bases and 2 bases, with 15 bases remaining between them. This CDR3 region has 16 residues. The CDR3, as DNA: TGCGCCAGCAGTGAGGGACGCGGGGAGATACAAGAGACCCAGTACTTC. Translated, it gives CASSEGRGEIQETQYF.

The chain has TRBV2 and TRBJ1-2; 10 positions agree with TRBD1. Trimming cost V 4 bases and J 2 bases; bases outside gene matches: 1. CDR1 is SNHLY and CDR2 is FYNNEI in the germline V gene. CDR3 length equals 14 residues. Written as DNA, the CDR3 is TGTGCCAGCAGTGGGGGACAGGGGAACTATGGCTACACCTTC. This encodes CASSGGQGNYGYTF.

The chain's CDR3 is CASMPGTATRLNYGYTF. CDR3 bases: TGTGCCAGTATGCCCGGGACAGCGACACGCCTAAACTATGGCTACACCTTC. The J gene is TRBJ1-2, the V gene TRBV19; the match to TRBD1 covers 7 bases. CDR1 is LNHDA, CDR2 SQIVND, per germline (reference sequence). The length of the CDR3 is 17 residues. Germline trimming cut 7 bases from V and 2 bases from J; bases unmatched to any gene: 16.